The source of this T cell receptor (beta chain) is a study of tumor-infiltrating lymphocytes in primary liver carcinoma (dated 2017 in TCRdb). In terms of the full investigation: Between November 2015 and early 2016, five patients in China with histopathologically diagnosed primary liver carcinoma had surgical resection. TCRbeta repertoire sequencing, expression microarrays and whole-exome sequencing were combined in the study across five regions of each liver tumor, with adjacent normal tissue and blood also included. Samples yielded roughly 3.65 to 7.13 million productive TCRbeta reads; read depth did not differ significantly between tissue types. A total of approximately 35 specimens from 5 patients, comprising approximately 25 tumor regions, 5 adjacent noncancerous liver tissues and 5 peripheral blood samples, were covered by TCRbeta repertoire sequencing. Hepatocellular carcinoma (four) or combined HCC and intrahepatic cholangiocarcinoma (one) was present in the five patients, who were three men and two women aged 30 to 69 years. The tumors of the five patients were staged as T1-T3 N0M0, with maximum diameters ranging from about 4 to 11 cm. Technical replicate repertoires showed high reproducibility, with mean shared-clone rates roughly 0.87 and correlation coefficients above 0.98.

Using a constant-region primer and ProtoScript II reverse transcriptase, TCRbeta-specific cDNA was reverse-transcribed from around 500 ng total RNA. Construction of the TCRbeta libraries relied on three nested rounds of multiplex PCR, following a slightly modified ARM-PCR procedure. The first two PCR rounds used multiplex TRBV1-TRBV30 forward primers with a Cbeta reverse primer, each for approximately 11 cycles. Sample barcodes and Illumina adapters were added in a final 25-cycle PCR using Deep VentR polymerase. Amplicons of 200-500 bp were gel-purified with a QIAquick gel extraction kit before sequencing. An Illumina HiSeq 2500 was used to sequence the TCRbeta amplicons, generating 250-bp paired-end reads. The original pipeline was this. Reads were quality-trimmed with Trimmomatic v0.33, and paired reads were merged with FLASH v1.2.11 to recover full CDR3 sequences. MiGEC v1.2.1b assigned V, D and J germline segments to the rearranged TCRbeta sequences. VDJtools v1.0.0 computed clonotype statistics and Shannon-Wiener diversity indices. To cut down on sampling bias, every analysis after diversity analysis relied on just the 250 most abundant clonotypes from each sample. TCRdb took the public reads, trimmed them with fastp at Q25, ran MiXCR for clone calling and kept in-frame beta chains. CDR3 protein sequences are deduplicated, and each keeps its most common genes and DNA. V and J calls and clone size were set by TCRdb, not the authors. The sample contains just over 300,000 distinct CDR3 sequences, almost 60% of them found a single time. Clones ranked in the top ten supply 15% to 20% of the sample.

V is cut back by 4 bases and J by 0 bases, with 7 bases in the junction unmatched. The CDR3 numbers 17 residues from cysteine through phenylalanine. Just the 51-base CDR3 DNA is kept, in frame starting at base 1. From the germline V gene (reference sequence), CDR1 is SGHNT and CDR2 is YYREEE. Study-wide conclusions, independent of this receptor: The study included only a few patients, and the authors note findings should be validated in a larger study. Repertoire overlap was found to be higher between tumor regions (mean approximately 35%) than between tumor-adjacent (roughly 17%) or tumor-blood (about 15%) pairs, consistent with antigen-driven expansion. Comparison of CD4+ and CD8+ T cell repertoires was precluded by the use of bulk unsorted samples. The top 250 clones accounted for a significantly greater share of the repertoire in tumors than in blood (p = 0.039). Only the TCR beta chain was sequenced, so true repertoire diversity is likely underestimated because unpaired alpha chains were not captured.

Blood RNA was extracted from unsorted whole blood using TRIzol reagent, and germline DNA was obtained with the DNeasy Blood & Tissue kit. At the time of sampling, the patients had chronic HBV infection and had not received any treatment. Around 4 milliliters of peripheral blood were collected into K2EDTA tubes before surgery. Details on this clonotype: The antigen this receptor binds is unknown. No much larger clone is present one base from it, and per-base qualities are unavailable.

The receptor comes from a woman in her twenties or thirties with primary liver carcinoma and hepatitis B virus infection. Specimen: peripheral blood. This receptor chain uses TRBV5-4 and TRBJ2-6, and 7 junction bases match TRBD1. The nucleotide sequence reads TGTGCCAGCAGCGGCGACAGGGTGGCCTCTGGGGCCAACGTCCTGACTTTC. This sequence encodes CASSGDRVASGANVLTF. The reference TRBV5-4 and TRBJ2-6 proteins fill in what lies around the CDR3, so the full variable domain reads ETGVTQSPTHLIKTRGQQVTLRCSSQSGHNTVSWYQQALGQGPQFIFQYYREEENGRGNFPPRFSGLQFPNYSSELNVNALELDDSALYLCASSGDRVASGANVLTFGAGSRLTVL.